A single sample is the source of the 6 T cell receptor beta chains below, sequenced in a study of CD4 T cells in relation to SARS-CoV-2 and coronaviruses. The unexposed donors gave CD4+ T cells in about 2011-2018, prior to COVID-19. Isolation of CD4+ T cells took place after approximately eleven days in culture. The protocol was immunoSEQ multiplex PCR, while the TCRdb copy is restricted to in-frame clones and leaves out a portion. There are approximately 18,000 clones in the sample; about 80% occur only once, and about 30% lies in the top ten. Their antigen targets remain unknown. Material for sequencing was CD4+ T cells from PBMCs, cultured in vitro. The receptors come from a human donor in good health.

This sequence joins TRBV2 and TRBJ2-3; D uncertain. This CDR3 is 11 amino acids long. V lost 8 bases, J lost 6 bases, and 9 bases lay in between. Germline CDR1 is SNHLY and CDR2 is FYNNEI. The CDR3 protein is CASPAMDTQYF. DNA of the CDR3: TGTGCCAGCCCTGCCATGGATACGCAGTATTTT.

This clone appeared a few times. Here the CDR3 reads CASTVLGATSQPQHF. The CDR3 nucleotides are TGTGCCAGCACCGTTCTGGGGGCGACGAGTCAGCCCCAGCATTTT. This rearrangement joins TRBV28 to TRBJ1-5; tentative D call: TRBD1 (6 bases). CDR3 length: 15 residues. V lost 7 bases, J lost 6 bases, and 19 bases lay in between. Germline V gene lookup returns CDR1 MDHEN and CDR2 SYDVKM.

The chain combines TRBV2 with TRBJ2-7, with 13 bases that match TRBD2. Germline CDR1 reads SNHLY; CDR2 reads FYNNEI. Unmatched junction bases numbered 8, after V lost 6 bases and J lost 6 bases. This CDR3 contains 15 residues. The DNA of the CDR3 is TGTGCCAGCAGCCGACTAGCGGGAGGTAACCGCGAGCAGTACTTC. This codes for CASSRLAGGNREQYF.

The CDR3 spells CASSRPTEKETQYF. The CDR3, as DNA: TGTGCCAGCTCACGGCCGACAGAAAAAGAGACCCAGTACTTC. The rearrangement links TRBV18 to TRBJ2-5; D is possibly TRBD1 (5 bases). The CDR3 consists of 14 residues. CDR1 is KGHSH, CDR2 LQKENI, per germline. V was pared by 4 bases and J by 3 bases, with 12 bases between.

J is TRBJ2-7 and V is TRBV5-1; D is undetermined. The germline V gene has CDR1 SGHRS and CDR2 YFSETQ. The V and J ends lost 4 bases and 2 bases respectively, with 4 bases between them. The CDR3 contains 11 residues. The chain's CDR3 is CASSSAYEQYF. In nucleotides, the CDR3 is TGCGCCAGCAGCAGTGCCTACGAGCAGTACTTC. The entire variable domain, with the rest obtained from reference TRBV5-1 and TRBJ2-7, is as follows: KAGVTQTPRYLIKTRGQQVTLSCSPISGHRSVSWYQQTPGQGLQFLFEYFSETQRNKGNFPGRFSGRQFSNSRSEMNVSTLELGDSALYLCASSSAYEQYFGPGTRLTVT.

V and J are TRBV5-1 and TRBJ2-3; 7 nucleotides line up with TRBD2. Germline V gene sequence: CDR1 SGHRS, CDR2 YFSETQ. J gave up 0 bases and V 6 bases, and 4 bases lay outside the gene matches. The CDR3 contains 14 residues. In DNA, the CDR3 is TGCGCCAGCATGGGCGGGGGAAGCACAGATACGCAGTATTTT. It is translated as CASMGGGSTDTQYF.